These T cell receptor beta chains were read from a single sample in a study of post-analysis software for immune sequencing data. TCRdb redid the calling of the PCR reads with MiXCR, one entry per CDR3 protein. The table lists hundreds of thousands of distinct CDR3 sequences, roughly 50% of them singletons. The source material was blood. These receptors originate from a girl aged 5-17 years with multiple sclerosis. Both conserved end residues are part of each CDR3. Fields, in order: J gene, D gene, V gene, clone size, CDR3 protein, CDR3 DNA. A D gene is named only where the DNA matches it firmly. Not all rows give a size; the values are once, few, many and, for expanded clones, a class.

>TRBJ2-7|TRBD1|TRBV29-1|-
CSVETGGDEQYF
TGCAGCGTGGAGACAGGGGGGGACGAGCAGTACTTC
>TRBJ2-4|TRBD1|TRBV6-1|-
CASSGDEGQGLDIQYF
TGTGCCAGCAGTGGAGACGAGGGACAGGGCCTTGACATTCAGTACTTC
>TRBJ2-5|-|TRBV4-1|-
CASSQEVVPAQETQYF
TGCGCCAGCAGCCAAGAAGTGGTACCGGCGCAAGAGACCCAGTACTTC
>TRBJ2-1|-|TRBV10-3|-
CATGATEQFF
TGTGCCACCGGAGCCACGGAGCAGTTCTTC
>TRBJ1-2|-|TRBV20-1|-
CSARMYEGRANYGYTF
TGCAGTGCTAGGATGTATGAGGGTCGGGCTAACTATGGCTACACCTTC
>TRBJ2-5|-|TRBV4-1|-
CASRQRNRFPTQYF
TGCGCCAGCAGGCAGAGAAACAGGTTCCCGACCCAGTACTTC
>TRBJ2-7|-|TRBV7-9|few
CASSLSGFEQYF
TGTGCCAGCAGCTTAAGCGGGTTCGAGCAGTACTTC
>TRBJ2-7|-|TRBV29-1|once
CSCSRTEGSEQYF
TGCAGTTGCAGTAGGACAGAAGGCTCCGAGCAGTACTTC
>TRBJ2-1|TRBD2|TRBV20-1|few
CSARDGTSGFDEQFF
TGCAGTGCTAGAGATGGGACTAGCGGGTTCGATGAGCAGTTCTTC
>TRBJ2-7|TRBD2|TRBV5-1|-
CASSGGTSGNSYEQYF
TGCGCCAGCAGCGGCGGGACTAGCGGCAACTCCTACGAGCAGTACTTC
>TRBJ2-1|TRBD2|TRBV20-1|-
CSASRASGGKNHEQFF
TGCAGTGCTAGCCGGGCTAGCGGGGGGAAAAATCATGAGCAGTTCTTC
>TRBJ2-7|TRBD1|TRBV7-9|-
CASSERGTGYYEQYF
TGTGCCAGCAGCGAACGCGGGACAGGGTACTACGAGCAGTACTTC
>TRBJ2-7|-|TRBV6-5|once
CASSYGVGGPYEQYF
TGTGCCAGCAGTTACGGGGTAGGGGGTCCCTACGAGCAGTACTTC
>TRBJ1-5|-|TRBV4-2|-
CASSQDSAGSQPQHF
TGTGCCAGCAGCCAAGATTCGGCAGGGAGCCAGCCCCAGCATTTT